These 28 T cell receptor beta chains were all obtained from the same sample, sequenced in a study of blood T cell repertoires in COVID-19. The assay was immunoSEQ multiplex PCR, and TCRdb's table has in-frame clones only and misses some. The table includes roughly 150,000 clones, 70% to 90% detected once. Sequencing used peripheral blood. Receptor source: a woman aged 60-75 years with COVID-19, enrolled during active disease.

CDR3 nucleotides: TGCGCCAGCAGCTGGGGCCTCGGGACAGGGGGTAATCCTGGAAACACCATATATTTT. The encoded protein is CASSWGLGTGGNPGNTIYF. V usage is TRBV5-1 and J usage is TRBJ1-3; TRBD1 matches 11 bases. In germline, CDR1 is SGHRS, CDR2 YFSETQ. The CDR3 consists of 19 residues. V lost 3 bases and J lost 2; bases outside the gene matches: 13.

The chain joins TRBV5-1 to TRBJ2-3, with a weak D call TRBD2 (6 bases). Looked up from germline, CDR1 is SGHRS and CDR2 is YFSETQ. V lost 2 bases to trimming and J lost 3 bases, with 13 bases between them. CDR3 length: 15 amino acids. The CDR3: CASSFGGVRTDTQYF. CDR3 sequence (DNA): TGCGCCAGCAGCTTCGGGGGAGTGAGGACAGATACGCAGTATTTT.

This clone appeared once. The rearrangement uses TRBV4-2 and TRBJ1-2; 8 bases line up with TRBD1. Trimming cost V 0 bases and J 6 bases; bases outside gene matches: 3. CDR3 length: 14 amino acids. Germline V gives CDR1 LGHNA, CDR2 YNFKEQ. CDR3 region: CASSQDPTGDGYTF. As DNA, the CDR3 is TGTGCCAGCAGCCAAGACCCGACAGGGGATGGCTACACCTTC.

This clone has just one count. This chain uses TRBV5-1 with TRBJ1-3; possible D gene TRBD1, 5 bases. The CDR3 runs to 15 residues. V gave up 0 bases and J gave up 4 bases, with 11 bases separating them. Germline values: CDR1 SGHRS, CDR2 YFSETQ. The CDR3, as DNA: TGCGCCAGCAGCTTGGGTTCGGGGGTCGGAAACACCATATATTTT. Amino acids: CASSLGSGVGNTIYF.

This clone is a singleton in its sample. This chain uses TRBV5-1 with TRBJ2-2; tentative D call: TRBD1 (6 bases). Deletions cut 5 bases from V and 4 bases from J, with 18 bases between. CDR1 and CDR2 from the germline V gene are SGHRS and YFSETQ. This CDR3 is 16 amino acids long. CDR3 DNA sequence: TGCGCCAGCAGTATACACAGGGATGGCGGCACCGGGGAGCTGTTTTTT. Amino acid sequence: CASSIHRDGGTGELFF.

The CDR3 loop is CASSETSGGPYGYTF. CDR3 in DNA: TGTGCCAGCAGTGAGACCTCTGGGGGCCCCTATGGCTACACCTTC. The chain links TRBV6-1 to TRBJ1-2, with D possibly being TRBD1 (6 bases). Trimming stripped 3 bases from V and 4 bases from J, with 15 bases between. CDR1 is MNHNS and CDR2 is SASEGT in the germline V gene. This CDR3 region has 15 residues.

The chain carries TRBV19 and TRBJ1-2; D remains ambiguous. Germline V CDR1 and CDR2: LNHDA, SQIVND (reference sequence). CDR3 size: 17 residues. Trimming cost V 0 bases and J 5 bases, with 19 bases left between them. The CDR3 sequence is CASSIDRTMRPEYGYTF. The CDR3 DNA reads TGTGCCAGTAGTATAGACAGAACGATGCGGCCAGAATATGGCTACACCTTC.

This clone was seen many times. The chain uses TRBV14 and TRBJ2-1, with D unresolved. The CDR3 is 16 residues long. Germline loops: CDR1 SGHDN, CDR2 FVKESK. Trimming removed 1 base at V and 6 bases at J, with 16 bases between. CDR3 protein: CASSQGSVVMANEQFF. CDR3 DNA sequence: TGTGCCAGCAGCCAAGGCTCTGTTGTCATGGCCAATGAGCAGTTCTTC.

This sequence joins TRBV7-2 and TRBJ1-1; D is undetermined. Germline values: CDR1 SGHTA, CDR2 FQGNSA. The germline V and J ends were trimmed by 4 bases and 2 bases, with 8 bases remaining between them. This CDR3 is 13 amino acids long. For the CDR3, the DNA is TGTGCCAGCAGCTGGAGCCTAAACACTGAAGCTTTCTTT. Encoded protein: CASSWSLNTEAFF.

The genes are TRBV2 and TRBJ1-2; TRBD1 might be the D (5 bases). This CDR3 has 12 amino acids. Germline CDR1 SNHLY, CDR2 FYNNEI. Trimming took 6 bases from V and 4 from J, leaving 9 bases between them. Here the CDR3 DNA reads TGTGCCAGCAGGGAGACAGCCTATGGCTACACCTTC. Its protein is CASRETAYGYTF.

V gene TRBV19 combines with J gene TRBJ2-5; 16 bases match TRBD2. Germline trimming cut 5 bases from V and 5 bases from J; bases unmatched to any gene: 8. The CDR3 is 17 residues long. The germline gives CDR1 LNHDA, CDR2 SQIVND (reference sequence). The CDR3 bases are TGTGCCAGTAGTCCGGGACTAGCGGGAGGGGAGAGGGAGACCCAGTACTTC. Amino acid sequence: CASSPGLAGGERETQYF.

J is TRBJ1-1 and V is TRBV6-6; weak D call: TRBD1 (6 bases). Trimming removed 0 bases at V and 5 bases at J, with 10 bases between. Germline CDR1 reads MNHNY; CDR2 reads SVGAGI (reference sequence). This CDR3 is 14 amino acids long. The CDR3 loop is CASSYSQGGTEAFF. CDR3 coding DNA: TGTGCCAGCAGTTACTCACAGGGAGGGACTGAAGCTTTCTTT.

CDR3 amino acids: CASSVGGPMNTEAFF. CDR3 nucleotide sequence: TGTGCCAGCAGCGTAGGAGGGCCCATGAACACTGAAGCTTTCTTT. The chain employs TRBV9 and TRBJ1-1, with unresolved D. CDR1 is SGDLS, CDR2 YYNGEE, per germline. The CDR3 is 15 amino acids. The V gene lost 0 bases and the J gene lost 0 bases, with 9 bases spanning the gap. Full variable domain (outside the CDR3, taken from reference TRBV9 and TRBJ1-1): DSGVTQTPKHLITATGQRVTLRCSPRSGDLSVYWYQQSLDQGLQFLIQYYNGEERAKGNILERFSAQQFPDLHSELNLSSLELGDSALYFCASSVGGPMNTEAFFGQGTRLTVV.

The V call is TRBV9, the J call TRBJ1-5, with a tentative D call TRBD1 (6 bases). The germline V gene encodes CDR1 SGDLS and CDR2 YYNGEE. Trimming stripped 1 base from V and 8 bases from J, with 13 bases between. The length of the CDR3 is 14 residues. CDR3 in DNA: TGTGCCAGCAGCGTACGTCAGGGGAAAAAGCCCCAGCATTTT. Protein product: CASSVRQGKKPQHF. Complete variable domain (other parts from reference TRBV9 and TRBJ1-5): DSGVTQTPKHLITATGQRVTLRCSPRSGDLSVYWYQQSLDQGLQFLIQYYNGEERAKGNILERFSAQQFPDLHSELNLSSLELGDSALYFCASSVRQGKKPQHFGDGTRLSIL.

The J gene is TRBJ2-6, the V gene TRBV27, with 12 positions matching TRBD1. The CDR3 is made up of 17 amino acids. J lost 2 bases, V lost 6 bases, and 5 bases had no gene match. Germline CDR1 MNHEY, CDR2 SMNVEV (reference sequence). The chain's CDR3 is CASSPGQGATGANVLTF. Written as DNA, the CDR3 is TGTGCCAGCAGCCCGGGACAGGGGGCAACTGGGGCCAACGTCCTGACTTTC.

The chain combines TRBV6-5 with TRBJ1-1, with 12 bases fitting TRBD1. After removal of 7 bases from V and 5 bases from J, the junction contained 5 bases not matched to a gene. Germline CDR1 and CDR2: MNHEY and SVGAGI. This CDR3 contains 14 residues. The CDR3 loop is CASTRDRGRTEAFF. CDR3 DNA: TGTGCCAGCACCCGGGACAGGGGGCGAACTGAAGCTTTCTTT.

The rearrangement uses TRBV3-1 (or the pseudogene TRBV3-2) and TRBJ1-2; 9 bases align to TRBD1. The V segment lost 6 bases and the J segment 5 bases; nucleotides outside the gene matches: 4. Germline V lookup: CDR1 LGHDT, CDR2 YNNKEL (reference sequence). The CDR3 is made up of 13 amino acids. The CDR3 nucleotides are TGTGCCAGCAGAAGGACAGGGGAGTATGGCTACACCTTC. Translating gives CASRRTGEYGYTF.

CDR3 sequence (DNA): TGTGCCAGCAGCGCCGAGGAAGATAATTCACCCCTCCACTTT. This codes for CASSAEEDNSPLHF. This chain uses TRBV9 with TRBJ1-6; no definite D call. Deletions cut 3 bases from V and 5 bases from J, with 9 bases between. Germline V gives CDR1 SGDLS, CDR2 YYNGEE. The CDR3 extends over 14 amino acids.

The rearrangement uses TRBV5-1 and TRBJ1-6; 9 nucleotides agree with TRBD1. This CDR3 region has 16 residues. From germline, CDR1 is SGHRS and CDR2 YFSETQ. J was trimmed by 1 base and V by 7 bases; bases with no gene match: 6. The CDR3 sequence: CASRTGENSYNSPLHF. The CDR3 nucleotides read TGCGCCAGCCGGACAGGGGAGAATTCCTATAATTCACCCCTCCACTTT.

The chain uses TRBV5-4 and TRBJ1-2, with 7 bases aligning to TRBD1. The junction had 7 bases not matched to a gene; V was cut back by 2 bases and J by 6 bases. This CDR3 spans 14 amino acids. The germline V gene has CDR1 SGHNT and CDR2 YYREEE (reference sequence). The CDR3 DNA is TGTGCCAGCAGCTTTAAGGGCACAGGGGATGGCTACACCTTC. This codes for CASSFKGTGDGYTF. Supplemented by reference TRBV5-4 and TRBJ1-2, the full variable domain reads ETGVTQSPTHLIKTRGQQVTLRCSSQSGHNTVSWYQQALGQGPQFIFQYYREEENGRGNFPPRFSGLQFPNYSSELNVNALELDDSALYLCASSFKGTGDGYTFGSGTRLTVV.

CDR3 protein: CASRPTHNMNTGELFF. For the CDR3, the DNA is TGTGCCAGCAGGCCTACTCATAATATGAACACCGGGGAGCTGTTTTTT. The genes are TRBV14 and TRBJ2-2; D is ambiguous. The V gene's germline CDR1 is SGHDN and CDR2 FVKESK. The V end lost 6 bases, the J end lost 1 base, and 15 bases lay between the germline ends. CDR3 size: 16 residues.

The chain combines TRBV3-1 (or the pseudogene TRBV3-2) with TRBJ2-5, with 8 bases lining up with TRBD1. Germline V gene sequence: CDR1 LGHDT, CDR2 YNNKEL (reference sequence). CDR3 length equals 15 residues. J gave up 4 bases and V 3 bases, and 7 bases lay outside the gene matches. CDR3 bases: TGTGCCAGCAGCCAGCCTGACAGGGGCGGAGAGACCCAGTACTTC. This translates into CASSQPDRGGETQYF.

The chain carries TRBV29-1 and TRBJ1-2, with unresolved D. The CDR3 loop spans 14 amino acids. The V gene lost 1 base and the J gene lost 8 bases, with 17 bases spanning the gap. Germline V gene lookup returns CDR1 SQVTM and CDR2 ANQGSEA. CDR3 amino acids: CSVEAERRLGGYTF. As DNA, the CDR3 is TGCAGCGTTGAAGCGGAAAGGCGGCTTGGGGGCTACACCTTC.

The rearrangement uses TRBV7-8 and TRBJ2-3; 8 bases align to TRBD2. The CDR3 is 15 residues long. CDR1 is SGHVS and CDR2 is FQNEAQ in the germline V gene. The junction had 2 bases not matched to a gene; V was cut back by 2 bases and J by 1 base. CDR3: CASSLISGGTDTQYF. In DNA form, the CDR3 reads TGTGCCAGCAGCTTAATTAGCGGGGGCACAGATACGCAGTATTTT. The full variable domain, in which reference TRBV7-8 and TRBJ2-3 provide the parts outside the CDR3, is GAGVSQSPRYKVAKRGQDVALRCDPISGHVSLFWYQQALGQGPEFLTYFQNEAQLDKSGLPSDRFFAERPEGSVSTLKIQRTQQEDSAVYLCASSLISGGTDTQYFGPGTRLTVL.

The chain employs TRBV19 and TRBJ1-4, with D possibly being TRBD1 (6 bases). This CDR3 is built from 15 residues. With 7 bases removed from V and 7 bases from J, the gap between germline ends came to 19 bases. Per the germline V gene, CDR1 is LNHDA and CDR2 is SQIVND (reference sequence). CDR3 sequence: CASNDPGAGTEKLFF. The CDR3 DNA reads as TGTGCCAGTAACGACCCAGGGGCAGGGACTGAAAAACTGTTTTTT.

This clone was detected once. DNA of the CDR3: TGTGCCAGCAGGTTTACAGAAGGATCTGGAAACACCATATATTTT. Amino acids: CASRFTEGSGNTIYF. V gene TRBV6-5 combines with J gene TRBJ1-3; D not resolved. In germline, CDR1 is MNHEY, CDR2 SVGAGI. The CDR3 loop spans 15 amino acids. With 6 bases removed from V and 1 base from J, the gap between germline ends came to 13 bases.

The V gene is TRBV3-1 (or the pseudogene TRBV3-2), the J gene TRBJ2-5, with 10 bases that match TRBD1. Unmatched junction bases numbered 8, after V lost 6 bases and J lost 1 base. Germline V lookup: CDR1 LGHDT, CDR2 YNNKEL (reference sequence). The CDR3 loop spans 16 amino acids. The CDR3: CASSPRTGGFQETQYF. DNA of the CDR3: TGTGCCAGCAGTCCCCGGACAGGGGGATTCCAAGAGACCCAGTACTTC.

V usage is TRBV6-5 and J usage is TRBJ1-1; perhaps TRBD1 as D (6 bases). CDR3 length: 16 residues. V dropped 2 bases and J dropped 5 bases, with 18 bases sitting between them. Germline CDR1 is MNHEY and CDR2 is SVGAGI. The CDR3 sequence: CASSYSRWTELTEAFF. For the CDR3, the DNA is TGTGCCAGCAGTTACAGTAGGTGGACAGAGCTGACTGAAGCTTTCTTT.